This passage covers 8 T cell receptor beta chains from one sample sequenced in a study of blood T cell repertoires in COVID-19. Method: immunoSEQ multiplex PCR; TCRdb's copy keeps in-frame clones and lacks some. This repertoire shows 350,000 or so clones, over 70% found once; its top ten account for 2.5% to 3%. The material sequenced was peripheral blood. Every receptor here comes from a man aged 30 to 45 with active or convalescent COVID-19.

This chain connects TRBV11-3 to TRBJ2-3, with D possibly matching TRBD1 (5 bases). CDR1 is SGHNT and CDR2 is YENEEA in the germline V gene. The V gene lost 4 bases and the J gene lost 6 bases, with 14 bases spanning the gap. This CDR3 is built from 14 residues. The CDR3 is CASSSWGEMDTQYF. The CDR3 coding sequence is TGTGCCAGCAGCTCATGGGGCGAAATGGATACGCAGTATTTT. The variable domain in full, with the rest retrieved from reference TRBV11-3 and TRBJ2-3, is EAGVVQSPRYKIIEKKQPVAFWCNPISGHNTLYWYLQNLGQGPELLIRYENEEAVDDSQLPKDRFSAERLKGVDSTLKIQPAELGDSAVYLCASSSWGEMDTQYFGPGTRLTVL.

The J gene is TRBJ1-3, the V gene TRBV7-2; D is undetermined. The CDR3 spans 15 residues. Germline CDR1 is SGHTA and CDR2 is FQGNSA. V lost 0 bases to trimming and J lost 2 bases, with 8 bases between them. For the CDR3, the DNA is TGTGCCAGCAGCTTAGCACAGCAGACTGGAAACACCATATATTTT. Protein product: CASSLAQQTGNTIYF.

This chain connects TRBV9 to TRBJ2-5; D may be TRBD2 (5 bases). This CDR3 has 17 amino acids. V shed 3 bases and J shed 1 base, with 19 bases lying between them. The germline CDR1 and CDR2 sequences are SGDLS and YYNGEE. The CDR3, as DNA: TGTGCCAGCAGCGGGGCCGGGTCAACGCGGGCCCAAGAGACCCAGTACTTC. Its translation: CASSGAGSTRAQETQYF.

Comment on this clone: The germline gene is not matched at one end of the junction; a read error may be the cause. V and J are TRBV24-1 and TRBJ2-7; D uncertain. This CDR3 has 14 amino acids. From germline, CDR1 is KGHDR and CDR2 SFDVKD. The CDR3 DNA is TGTGCCACCAGTGACCACGACGAGCACTACGGGCAGTACTTC. Protein product: CATSDHDEHYGQYF.

The genes are TRBV9 and TRBJ2-2; TRBD2 matches at 13 bases. The CDR3 is made up of 17 amino acids. V dropped 3 bases and J dropped 0; count of bases not matched to a gene: 2. The V gene's germline CDR1 is SGDLS and CDR2 YYNGEE. The CDR3 is CASSATSGGTNTGELFF. The CDR3 bases are TGTGCCAGCAGCGCGACTAGCGGGGGGACGAACACCGGGGAGCTGTTTTTT.

J is TRBJ1-2 and V is TRBV27; D not resolved. The V end lost 4 bases, the J end lost 8 bases, and 20 bases lay between the germline ends. The CDR3 runs to 15 residues. Germline V gene data show CDR1 as MNHEY and CDR2 as SMNVEV (reference sequence). The CDR3 loop is CASSSSGSLHPGYTF. The DNA of the CDR3 is TGTGCCAGCAGTTCCTCGGGGTCCTTACATCCGGGCTACACCTTC.

The gene calls are TRBV7-2 and TRBJ2-1; D is ambiguous. Germline CDR1 and CDR2: SGHTA and FQGNSA. This CDR3 has 11 residues. Trimming pared 3 bases from V and 8 bases from J, leaving 5 bases between. The CDR3 nucleotides are TGTGCCAGCAGCTTTCCCGATGAGCAGTTCTTC. It is translated as CASSFPDEQFF.

The chain uses TRBV6-6 and TRBJ2-7, with 7 bases lining up with TRBD2. CDR3 length equals 16 residues. Trimming took 2 bases from V and 1 from J; bases not matched to a gene: 8. Germline V gene lookup returns CDR1 MNHNY and CDR2 SVGAGI (reference sequence). Here the CDR3 DNA reads TGTGCCAGCAGTTACCCCTTGGGGGAGGGTTCCTACGAGCAGTACTTC. Translating gives CASSYPLGEGSYEQYF.